The 4 T cell receptor beta chains given below trace back to one sample, sequenced in a study of post-analysis software for immune sequencing data. Findings and limits, study-wide: Patients carried 4 or 5 TRBV segments more frequently than controls did, and TRBV5-6, TRBV5-1 and TRBV20-1 were among them.

TCR beta cDNA libraries included unique molecular identifiers. TCRdb redid the calling of the PCR reads with MiXCR, one entry per CDR3 protein. The repertoire includes 700,000 to 900,000 distinct CDR3 sequences, approximately 44% of them detected once, and roughly 4.4% sits in the top ten. No antigen has been assigned to these receptors. Sequencing was performed on blood. The receptors were sampled from a girl aged 5-17 years with multiple sclerosis.

CDR3 loop: CSVERVLAGGPGEQFF. CDR3 nucleotide sequence: TGCAGCGTTGAGAGGGTCCTAGCGGGAGGGCCGGGGGAGCAGTTCTTC. The V gene is TRBV29-1, the J gene TRBJ2-1, with 12 bases fitting TRBD2. CDR3 size: 16 residues. With V trimmed by 3 bases and J by 10 bases, 13 bases remained unmatched. CDR1 SQVTM and CDR2 ANQGSEA come from the germline V gene.

In its sample, this clonotype was seen a few times. The chain uses TRBV20-1 and TRBJ2-3; 7 nucleotides align to TRBD1. Trimming at V came to 0 bases and at J to 4 bases, leaving 7 bases not matched to a gene. Germline loops: CDR1 DFQATT, CDR2 SNEGSKA (reference sequence). The CDR3 has 15 residues. The CDR3 coding sequence is TGCAGTGCTAGAGATTTTACAGGGGTAGCAGATACGCAGTATTTT. Amino acids: CSARDFTGVADTQYF.

In DNA, the CDR3 is TGCAGTGCTGGACATGGGGGGTCATCCTACGAGCAGTACTTC. Its protein is CSAGHGGSSYEQYF. The rearrangement links TRBV20-1 to TRBJ2-7; a possible D gene is TRBD2 (6 bases). Germline loops: CDR1 DFQATT, CDR2 SNEGSKA (reference sequence). With 5 bases removed from V and 1 base from J, the gap between germline ends came to 15 bases. The CDR3 extends over 14 amino acids.

This clonotype came up a few times. V usage is TRBV20-1 and J usage is TRBJ2-7; 9 bases fit TRBD2. Germline V gene data show CDR1 as DFQATT and CDR2 as SNEGSKA (reference sequence). This CDR3 spans 14 amino acids. The V segment lost 4 bases and the J segment 0 bases; nucleotides outside the gene matches: 4. The CDR3 region is CSATDSGSSYEQYF. The DNA for the CDR3 is TGCAGTGCTACTGATAGCGGGAGCTCCTACGAGCAGTACTTC.